A single sample is the source of the 25 T cell receptor beta chains below, sequenced in a study of blood T cell repertoires in COVID-19. Clones were read by immunoSEQ multiplex PCR, and TCRdb kept only the in-frame ones, dropping some. The sample consists of 400,000 to 500,000 clones, roughly 90% of them appearing once. The sample comprised PBMCs or T cells enriched from blood (not recorded which). These receptors were obtained from a woman under 30 who had been exposed to COVID-19.

V usage is TRBV4-2 and J usage is TRBJ1-2, with TRBD1 matching over 8 bases. The CDR3 length is 15 residues. Per germline, CDR1 LGHNA and CDR2 YNFKEQ. The ends lost 4 bases at V and 5 bases at J; junction bases unmatched: 9. The CDR3 is CASSPTRDRWYGYTF. CDR3 DNA: TGTGCCAGCAGCCCAACCCGGGACAGGTGGTATGGCTACACCTTC.

V is TRBV6-4 and J is TRBJ2-7; D unresolved. CDR3 length equals 13 residues. V dropped 10 bases and J dropped 2 bases, with 15 bases sitting between them. The germline V gene has CDR1 MRHNA and CDR2 SNTAGT. The CDR3 loop is CANPTCGPYEQYF. The CDR3 DNA reads TGTGCCAATCCGACTTGCGGCCCCTACGAGCAGTACTTC.

This chain joins TRBV28 and TRBJ2-7; a possible D gene is TRBD2 (6 bases). CDR3 length equals 12 residues. Between the trimmed V and J ends, which lost 8 bases and 4 bases, there was a span of 12 bases. Germline loops: CDR1 MDHEN, CDR2 SYDVKM. The CDR3 DNA sequence: TGTGCCAGCGGGGACGGGGGATACGAGCAGTACTTC. Its translation is CASGDGGYEQYF.

The chain employs TRBV15 and TRBJ1-6; the D gene is possibly TRBD1 (6 bases). Germline values: CDR1 LNHNV, CDR2 YYDKDF (reference sequence). V lost 8 bases to trimming and J lost 0 bases, with 11 bases between them. This CDR3 region has 15 residues. The CDR3 is CATHQGSSYNSPLHF. In DNA form, the CDR3 reads TGTGCCACCCATCAGGGGAGCTCCTATAATTCACCCCTCCACTTT. The entire variable domain, with the rest obtained from reference TRBV15 and TRBJ1-6, is as follows: DAMVIQNPRYQVTQFGKPVTLSCSQTLNHNVMYWYQQKSSQAPKLLFHYYDKDFNNEADTPDNFQSRRPNTSFCFLDIRSPGLGDTAMYLCATHQGSSYNSPLHFGNGTRLTVT.

This clone was detected only once. This rearrangement joins TRBV13 to TRBJ2-1; D might be TRBD1 (6 bases). Germline assignment: CDR1 PRHDT and CDR2 FYEKMQ (reference sequence). The CDR3 runs to 17 residues. The V gene lost 6 bases and the J gene lost 6 bases, with 24 bases spanning the gap. CDR3 in DNA: TGTGCCAGCAGGGGGGCCAGGTCCCTAGCTGTGCGCAATGAGCAGTTCTTC. Amino acids: CASRGARSLAVRNEQFF.

J is TRBJ1-1 and V is TRBV7-8; 8 positions agree with TRBD1. Germline values: CDR1 SGHVS, CDR2 FQNEAQ. After removal of 5 bases from V and 11 bases from J, the junction contained 7 bases not matched to a gene. This CDR3 contains 12 residues. This chain's CDR3 is CASSLRTGWAFF. In DNA, the CDR3 is TGTGCCAGCAGCCTTCGGACAGGGTGGGCTTTCTTT.

The chain links TRBV10-1 to TRBJ1-1; perhaps TRBD1 as D (5 bases). CDR3 size: 13 residues. The V gene lost 2 bases and the J gene lost 6 bases, with 10 bases spanning the gap. Germline V CDR1 and CDR2: WNHNN, SYGVQD (reference sequence). The CDR3 region has the DNA TGCGCCAGCAGTGAGCCCGGGGGGTCTGAAGCTTTCTTT. Its translation is CASSEPGGSEAFF.

The chain recombines TRBV6-1 with TRBJ2-4; no definite D call. The CDR3 is 16 residues long. The V end lost 4 bases, the J end lost 2 bases, and 15 bases lay between the germline ends. In germline, CDR1 is MNHNS, CDR2 SASEGT. CDR3 nucleotides: TGTGCCAGCAGTGCCTGGAGTAGTACCTCCAAAAACATTCAGTACTTC. It is translated as CASSAWSSTSKNIQYF.

The chain has TRBV18 and TRBJ2-1, with 8 bases that match TRBD2. V shed 4 bases and J 0 bases; nucleotides not matched to a gene: 8. The CDR3 covers 17 residues. The V gene's germline CDR1 is KGHSH and CDR2 LQKENI. This CDR3 is CASSLGPGTSSYNEQFF. CDR3 DNA: TGTGCCAGCTCACTAGGACCCGGGACTAGCTCCTACAATGAGCAGTTCTTC.

Remarks on this clone: The identical CDR3 is also encoded by other nucleotide sequences in the sample. The chain links TRBV11-3 to TRBJ2-5; D is perhaps TRBD2 (5 bases). Germline V lookup: CDR1 SGHNT, CDR2 YENEEA. V lost 2 bases, J lost 1 base, and 5 bases lay in between. This CDR3 spans 13 amino acids. As DNA, the CDR3 is TGTGCCAGCAGCTTACGGGGCCAAGAGACCCAGTACTTC. Protein product: CASSLRGQETQYF. Using reference TRBV11-3 and TRBJ2-5 for the parts outside the CDR3, the full variable domain is EAGVVQSPRYKIIEKKQPVAFWCNPISGHNTLYWYLQNLGQGPELLIRYENEEAVDDSQLPKDRFSAERLKGVDSTLKIQPAELGDSAVYLCASSLRGQETQYFGPGTRLLVL.

This clone occurred once. V usage is TRBV28 and J usage is TRBJ2-1, with a weak D call TRBD2 (7 bases). Germline CDR1 reads MDHEN; CDR2 reads SYDVKM. Trimming stripped 10 bases from V and 9 bases from J, with 22 bases between. CDR3 length: 14 residues. The CDR3 protein is CAIKGGAGVSEQFF. CDR3 nucleotide sequence: TGTGCCATCAAGGGGGGGGCGGGAGTTTCTGAGCAGTTCTTC.

This chain links TRBV29-1 with TRBJ2-5; D possibly corresponds to TRBD2 (6 bases). This CDR3 spans 12 amino acids. Germline V gene sequence: CDR1 SQVTM, CDR2 ANQGSEA. Trimming stripped 7 bases from V and 2 bases from J, with 11 bases between. CDR3 nucleotides: TGCAGCGCCCGGGACTCGCAAGAGACCCAGTACTTC. Its protein product is CSARDSQETQYF.

The V and J genes are TRBV5-1 and TRBJ1-2; 7 bases align to TRBD1. Germline CDR1 reads SGHRS; CDR2 reads YFSETQ. V trimming: 4 bases; J trimming: 3 bases; junction bases outside the gene matches: 3. The CDR3 runs 13 residues. The DNA for the CDR3 is TGCGCCAGCAGCCCGCAGGGGGACTATGGCTACACCTTC. Its translation is CASSPQGDYGYTF.

The chain joins TRBV19 to TRBJ1-1; 8 bases match TRBD1. V gave up 10 bases and J gave up 1 base; unmatched junction bases: 5. The CDR3 is 13 amino acids. The V gene's germline CDR1 is LNHDA and CDR2 SQIVND (reference sequence). The CDR3 DNA follows: TGTGCCACCAGACAGGGGACGAACACTGAAGCTTTCTTT. Its translation: CATRQGTNTEAFF. The complete variable domain, with remaining parts taken from reference TRBV19 and TRBJ1-1, reads DGGITQSPKYLFRKEGQNVTLSCEQNLNHDAMYWYRQDPGQGLRLIYYSQIVNDFQKGDIAEGYSVSREKKESFPLTVTSAQKNPTAFYLCATRQGTNTEAFFGQGTRLTVV.

The V and J genes are TRBV2 and TRBJ2-5; 8 bases line up with TRBD2. V lost 2 bases to trimming and J lost 1 base; unmatched junction nucleotides: 9. From germline, CDR1 is SNHLY and CDR2 FYNNEI. This CDR3 comprises 17 residues. CDR3 bases: TGTGCCAGCAGTGAAATAGAGGCTAGCGGGCCCCAAGAGACCCAGTACTTC. Encoded protein: CASSEIEASGPQETQYF. The variable domain in full, completed from reference TRBV2 and TRBJ2-5, reads EPEVTQTPSHQVTQMGQEVILRCVPISNHLYFYWYRQILGQKVEFLVSFYNNEISEKSEIFDDQFSVERPDGSNFTLKIRSTKLEDSAMYFCASSEIEASGPQETQYFGPGTRLLVL.

The V call is TRBV6-4, the J call TRBJ2-1, with unresolved D. Germline values: CDR1 MRHNA, CDR2 SNTAGT. The CDR3 consists of 14 residues. Deletions cut 8 bases from V and 0 bases from J, with 11 bases between. The CDR3: CASASRSSYNEQFF. DNA for the CDR3: TGTGCCAGCGCCTCGAGGAGCTCCTACAATGAGCAGTTCTTC.

This chain links TRBV29-1 with TRBJ2-7; 8 bases align to TRBD1. Trimming took 5 bases from V and 0 from J; bases not matched to a gene: 3. This CDR3 spans 13 amino acids. Germline-derived CDR1 and CDR2 are SQVTM and ANQGSEA. The CDR3 is CSVMGQDSYEQYF. In nucleotides, the CDR3 is TGCAGCGTTATGGGACAGGACTCCTACGAGCAGTACTTC.

The chain carries TRBV28 and TRBJ2-7; 11 nucleotides agree with TRBD1. The CDR3 runs to 20 residues. The V and J ends lost 1 base and 3 bases, in that order; junction bases with no gene match: 17. The germline gives CDR1 MDHEN, CDR2 SYDVKM. The CDR3 nucleotides read TGTGCCAGCAGTTTATCCAACCCGAGTCCGGGACAGGGGGTCATCTACGAGCAGTACTTC. This sequence encodes CASSLSNPSPGQGVIYEQYF.

The chain carries TRBV18 and TRBJ2-3, with 7 nucleotides matching TRBD2. Germline CDR1 reads KGHSH; CDR2 reads LQKENI. The CDR3 spans 15 residues. J was trimmed by 6 bases and V by 3 bases; bases with no gene match: 9. Here the CDR3 reads CASSPNLGGTDTQYF. DNA for the CDR3: TGTGCCAGCTCACCTAACCTCGGGGGGACCGATACGCAGTATTTT.

The chain uses TRBV5-1 and TRBJ2-7; 7 bases map to TRBD1. This CDR3 contains 14 residues. With 2 bases clipped from V and 2 bases from J, the junction kept 4 bases outside the gene matches. CDR1 and CDR2 (germline): SGHRS, YFSETQ. CDR3 residues: CASSFETGPYEQYF. Here the CDR3 DNA reads TGCGCCAGCAGCTTCGAGACAGGGCCCTACGAGCAGTACTTC.

J is TRBJ2-3 and V is TRBV7-3; 8 bases line up with TRBD2. Unmatched junction bases numbered 10, after V lost 6 bases and J lost 14 bases. The germline gives CDR1 SGHTA, CDR2 FQGTGA. CDR3 length: 12 residues. The CDR3 region is CASSPGTSIVYF. The CDR3 nucleotides are TGTGCCAGCAGTCCCGGGACTAGTATTGTGTATTTT.

This clone came up once. The V gene is TRBV7-8, the J gene TRBJ2-7; possibly TRBD2 for D (6 bases). The V and J ends lost 4 bases and 3 bases respectively, with 13 bases between them. Germline V gene lookup returns CDR1 SGHVS and CDR2 FQNEAQ. The CDR3 has 14 amino acids. CDR3 loop: CASSSLLGLYEQYF. DNA for the CDR3: TGTGCCAGCAGCTCCCTTCTGGGACTCTACGAGCAGTACTTC.

This clone has more than one count but fewer than ten. The chain employs TRBV28 and TRBJ1-2; TRBD1 matches at 7 bases. The CDR3 totals 15 residues. Per the germline V gene, CDR1 is MDHEN and CDR2 is SYDVKM. V was pared by 5 bases and J by 0 bases, with 6 bases of the junction left unmatched. This CDR3 reads CASSEMGQTNYGYTF. The CDR3 region has the DNA TGTGCCAGCAGTGAGATGGGACAGACTAACTATGGCTACACCTTC.

V usage is TRBV2 and J usage is TRBJ1-5; no clear D. Germline assignment: CDR1 SNHLY and CDR2 FYNNEI. Trimming shortened V by 2 bases and J by 1 base, and 12 bases separated the two germline ends. The CDR3 loop spans 16 amino acids. CDR3 sequence reads: CASSERALASNQPQHF. The CDR3 DNA reads TGTGCCAGCAGTGAACGTGCGCTAGCGAGCAATCAGCCCCAGCATTTT.

J is TRBJ1-1 and V is TRBV11-2; D possibly corresponds to TRBD1 (6 bases). The CDR3 sequence is 13 residues long. Germline values: CDR1 SGHAT, CDR2 FQNNGV. DNA of the CDR3: TGTGCGCGACGGGGGGCCGGGGACACTGAAGCTTTCTTT. Translating gives CARRGAGDTEAFF. Drawing the rest from reference TRBV11-2 and TRBJ1-1, the complete variable domain is EAGVAQSPRYKIIEKRQSVAFWCNPISGHATLYWYQQILGQGPKLLIQFQNNGVVDDSQLPKDRFSAERLKGVDSTLKIQPAKLEDSAVYLCARRGAGDTEAFFGQGTRLTVV.